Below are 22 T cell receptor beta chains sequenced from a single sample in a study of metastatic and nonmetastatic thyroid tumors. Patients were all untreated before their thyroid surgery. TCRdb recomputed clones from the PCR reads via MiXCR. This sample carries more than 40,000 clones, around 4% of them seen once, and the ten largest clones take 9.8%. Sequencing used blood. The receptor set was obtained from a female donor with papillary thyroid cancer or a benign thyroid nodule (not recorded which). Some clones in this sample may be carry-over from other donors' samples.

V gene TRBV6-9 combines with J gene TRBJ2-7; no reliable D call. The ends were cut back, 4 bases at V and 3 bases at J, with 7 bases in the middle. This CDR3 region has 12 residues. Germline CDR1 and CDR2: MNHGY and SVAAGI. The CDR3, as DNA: TGTGCCAGCAGTTCTCATAACTACGAGCAGTACTTC. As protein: CASSSHNYEQYF.

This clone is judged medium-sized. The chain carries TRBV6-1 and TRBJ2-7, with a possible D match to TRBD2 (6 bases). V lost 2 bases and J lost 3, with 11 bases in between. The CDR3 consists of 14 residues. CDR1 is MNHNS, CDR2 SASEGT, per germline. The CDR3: CASSESVGGYEQYF. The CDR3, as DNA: TGTGCCAGCAGTGAATCTGTGGGGGGCTACGAGCAGTACTTC.

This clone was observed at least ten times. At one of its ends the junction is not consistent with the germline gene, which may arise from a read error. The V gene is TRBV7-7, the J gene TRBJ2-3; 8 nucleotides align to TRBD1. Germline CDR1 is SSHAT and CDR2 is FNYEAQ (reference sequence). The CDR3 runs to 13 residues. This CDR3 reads CASSRDRGDTQYF. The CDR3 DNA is TGTGCTAGCAGCCGAGACAGGGGAGATACGCAGTATTTT.

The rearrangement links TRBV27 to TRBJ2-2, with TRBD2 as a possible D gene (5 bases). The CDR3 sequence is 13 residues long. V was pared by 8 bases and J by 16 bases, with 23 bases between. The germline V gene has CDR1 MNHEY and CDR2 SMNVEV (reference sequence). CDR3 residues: CASWSLGVGEKFF. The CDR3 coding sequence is TGTGCCAGCTGGTCTCTCGGCGTCGGGGAGAAGTTTTTT.

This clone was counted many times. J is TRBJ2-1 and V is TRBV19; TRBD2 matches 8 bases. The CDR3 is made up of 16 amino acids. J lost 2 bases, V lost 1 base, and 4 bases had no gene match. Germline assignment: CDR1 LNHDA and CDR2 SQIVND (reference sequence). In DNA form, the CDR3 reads TGTGCCAGTAGTATAGTCGAGCGGGAGACCTACAATGAGCAGTTCTTC. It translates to CASSIVERETYNEQFF.

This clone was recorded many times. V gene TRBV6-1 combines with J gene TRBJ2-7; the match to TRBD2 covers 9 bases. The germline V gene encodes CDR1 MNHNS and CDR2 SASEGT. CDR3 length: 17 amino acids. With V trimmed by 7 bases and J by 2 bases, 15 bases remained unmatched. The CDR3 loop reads CASILGLAQSAPYEQYF. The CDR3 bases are TGTGCCAGCATCCTGGGACTAGCCCAATCGGCCCCCTACGAGCAGTACTTC.

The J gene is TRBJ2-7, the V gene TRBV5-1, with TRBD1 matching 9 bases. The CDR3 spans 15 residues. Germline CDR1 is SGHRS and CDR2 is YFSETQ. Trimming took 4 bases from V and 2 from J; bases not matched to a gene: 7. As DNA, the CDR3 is TGCGCCAGCAGCCGGGGCGGGACAGGGCCCTACGAGCAGTACTTC. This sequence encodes CASSRGGTGPYEQYF.

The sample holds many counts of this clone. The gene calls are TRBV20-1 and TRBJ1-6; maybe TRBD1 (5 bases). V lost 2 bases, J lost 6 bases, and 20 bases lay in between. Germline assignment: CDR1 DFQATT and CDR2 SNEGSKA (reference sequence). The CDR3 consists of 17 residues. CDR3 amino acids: CSARRSGPLSGNSPLHF. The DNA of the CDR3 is TGCAGTGCTAGACGTTCGGGACCCTTATCGGGTAATTCACCCCTCCACTTT.

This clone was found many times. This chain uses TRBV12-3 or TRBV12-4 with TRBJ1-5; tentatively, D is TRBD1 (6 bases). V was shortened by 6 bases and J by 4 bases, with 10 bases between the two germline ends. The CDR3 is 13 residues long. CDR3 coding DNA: TGTGCCAGCAGCTCACAGGGAAATCAGCCCCAGCATTTT. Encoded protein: CASSSQGNQPQHF.

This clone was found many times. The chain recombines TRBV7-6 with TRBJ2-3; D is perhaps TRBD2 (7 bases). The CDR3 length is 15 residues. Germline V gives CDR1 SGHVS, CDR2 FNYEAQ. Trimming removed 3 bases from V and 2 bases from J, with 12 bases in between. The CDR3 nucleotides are TGTGCCAGCAGCTTGGGGGGGCACAACACAGATACGCAGTATTTT. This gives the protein CASSLGGHNTDTQYF.

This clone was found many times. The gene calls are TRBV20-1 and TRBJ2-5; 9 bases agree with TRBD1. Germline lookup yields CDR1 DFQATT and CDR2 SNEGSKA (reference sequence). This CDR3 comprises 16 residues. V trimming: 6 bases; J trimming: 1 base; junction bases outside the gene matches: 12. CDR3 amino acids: CSAQVGDRVPQETQYF. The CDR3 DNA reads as TGCAGTGCACAAGTGGGGGACAGGGTCCCCCAAGAGACCCAGTACTTC.

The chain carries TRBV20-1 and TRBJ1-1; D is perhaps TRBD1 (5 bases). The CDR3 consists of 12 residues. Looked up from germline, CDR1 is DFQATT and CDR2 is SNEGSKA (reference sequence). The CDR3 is CSPRAGNTEAFF. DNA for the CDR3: TGCAGCCCCAGGGCGGGAAACACTGAAGCTTTCTTT.

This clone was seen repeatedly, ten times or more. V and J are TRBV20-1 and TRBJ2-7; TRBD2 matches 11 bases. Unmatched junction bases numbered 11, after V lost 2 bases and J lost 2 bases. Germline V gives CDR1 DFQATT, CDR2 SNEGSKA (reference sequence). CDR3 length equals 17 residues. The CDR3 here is CSARKGTGTSGTYEQYF. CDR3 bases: TGCAGTGCTAGAAAGGGCACTGGGACTAGCGGAACCTACGAGCAGTACTTC.

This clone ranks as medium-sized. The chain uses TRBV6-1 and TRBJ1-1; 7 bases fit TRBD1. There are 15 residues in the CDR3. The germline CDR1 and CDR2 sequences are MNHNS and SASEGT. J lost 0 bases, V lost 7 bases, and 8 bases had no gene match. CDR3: CASTLDRMLNTEAFF. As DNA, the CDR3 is TGTGCCAGCACCCTGGACAGGATGTTGAACACTGAAGCTTTCTTT.

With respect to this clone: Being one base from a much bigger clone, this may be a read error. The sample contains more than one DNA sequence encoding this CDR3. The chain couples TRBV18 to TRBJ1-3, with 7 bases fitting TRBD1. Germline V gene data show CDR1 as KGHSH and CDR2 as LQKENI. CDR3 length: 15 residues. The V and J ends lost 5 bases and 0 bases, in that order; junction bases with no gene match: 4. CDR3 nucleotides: TGTGCCAGCTCAGGGGGACAGAGCTCTGGAAACACCATATATTTT. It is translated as CASSGGQSSGNTIYF.

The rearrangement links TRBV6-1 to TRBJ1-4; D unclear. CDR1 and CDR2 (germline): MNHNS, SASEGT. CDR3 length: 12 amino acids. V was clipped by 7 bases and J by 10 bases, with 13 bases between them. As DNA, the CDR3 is TGTGCCAGCATTGCGCGATTCGTAAAACTGTTTTTT. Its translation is CASIARFVKLFF.

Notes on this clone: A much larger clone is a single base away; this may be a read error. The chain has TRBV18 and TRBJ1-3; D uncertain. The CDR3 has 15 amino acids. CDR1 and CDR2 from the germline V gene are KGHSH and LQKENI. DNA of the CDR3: TGTGCCAGCTCACCACAACCTGGGTCTGGAAACACCACATATTTT. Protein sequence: CASSPQPGSGNTTYF.

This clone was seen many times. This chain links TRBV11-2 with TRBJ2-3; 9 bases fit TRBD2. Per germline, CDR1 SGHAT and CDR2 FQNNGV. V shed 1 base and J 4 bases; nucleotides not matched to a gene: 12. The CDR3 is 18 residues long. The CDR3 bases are TGTGCCAGCAGCTTAGGGTTAGCGGGAGCCCGCGGGGCAGATACGCAGTATTTT. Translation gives CASSLGLAGARGADTQYF.

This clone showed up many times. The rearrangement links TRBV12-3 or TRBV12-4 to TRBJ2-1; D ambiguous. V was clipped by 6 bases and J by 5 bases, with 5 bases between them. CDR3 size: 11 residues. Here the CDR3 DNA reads TGTGCCAGCAGAGCGAACAATGAGCAGTTCTTC. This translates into CASRANNEQFF.

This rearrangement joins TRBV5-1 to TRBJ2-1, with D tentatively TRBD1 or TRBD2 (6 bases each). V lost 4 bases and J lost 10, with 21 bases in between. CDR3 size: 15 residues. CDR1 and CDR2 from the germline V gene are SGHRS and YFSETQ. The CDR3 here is CASSDRGGPGAEQFF. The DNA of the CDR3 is TGCGCCAGCAGCGACCGTGGAGGGCCGGGGGCAGAGCAGTTCTTC.

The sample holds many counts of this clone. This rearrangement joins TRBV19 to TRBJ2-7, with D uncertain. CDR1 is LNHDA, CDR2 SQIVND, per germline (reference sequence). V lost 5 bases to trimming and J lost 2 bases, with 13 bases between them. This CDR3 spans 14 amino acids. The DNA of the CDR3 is TGTGCCAGTAGTCTCCAACAGAGCGCCTACGAGCAGTACTTC. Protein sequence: CASSLQQSAYEQYF.

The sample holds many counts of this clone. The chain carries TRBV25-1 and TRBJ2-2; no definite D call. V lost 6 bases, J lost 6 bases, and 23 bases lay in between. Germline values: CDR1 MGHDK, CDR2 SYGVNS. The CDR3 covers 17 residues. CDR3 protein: CASRRGRLNYRAGELFF. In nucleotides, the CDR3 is TGTGCCAGCAGGAGAGGCCGGCTAAACTATCGGGCCGGGGAGCTGTTTTTT.